This record concerns one TCR beta chain sequence. Its antigen remains unidentified. Base qualities are missing; no much larger clone stands one base away. The source of the sample is a study of cytomegalovirus exposure and HLA in healthy donors (dated by TCRdb to about 2017). Concerning the study at large: An earlier analysis of 587 of the donors reported 276 Gb of sequence data and 95 million to 120 million unique TCR beta sequences obtained from about 180 million T cells. A later genetic analysis used genome-wide SNP genotypes for 398 of the 666 donors, treating that subset as a discovery cohort. Every repertoire in the discovery cohort had been generated on one and the same sequencing platform. Among a few hundred genotyped donors of the cohort, an average of approximately 230,000 unique TCR beta nucleotide sequences were sequenced per donor, 15% to 20% of them non-productive. The later analysis used no new phenotypic data to find candidate immune exposures, relying instead on TCR beta sequences and their occurrence across donors. The study aimed to test whether signatures of past pathogen exposure could be identified by cataloging public T cell receptors. An earlier analysis of some 500 of the donors applied high-throughput TCR beta sequencing to assess whether each TCR beta V gene segment acted as functional or pseudogenic. To predict cytomegalovirus infection status, the study combined high-throughput TCR immunosequencing, statistical association of individual TCRs with disease status, and machine learning. The number of typed donors differed by locus: about 620-640 for A, B, C, DRB1 and DQB1; approximately 520 for DQA1; fewer than 610 for DPA1; and 400 to 480 for DPB1. About 310 gigabases of sequencing data and approximately 85 million unique TCR sequences were included in an early release covering roughly 700 HLA-typed donors. Along with the approximately 650-subject first cohort, a separate validation cohort of over 90 different subjects was used. In a later analysis, previously published TCR beta repertoires from hundreds of donors were re-analyzed and high-resolution HLA genotyping was added so that TCR occurrence patterns could be studied. The T cell repertoires of about 700 subjects were profiled by immunosequencing and related to cytomegalovirus serostatus. HLA typing covered class I and class II loci at four-digit resolution. Among the roughly 390 genotyped donors, under 90% belonged to the genetic ancestry cluster associated with self-reported Caucasian donors. Donor age, sex, ethnicity and CMV serostatus were compiled alongside the repertoire data. A few DR-DQ haplotypes were treated as single units for association and clustering because of strong linkage in the cohort.

In total, roughly 670 healthy bone marrow donors made up the cohort. All cohort members were sampled while nominally healthy, although unrecorded immune exposures were likely present. The donor was CMV seronegative and belonged to the group of 350 to 400 seronegative cohort members. Each donor provided a peripheral blood sample, and peripheral blood mononuclear cells were used for TCR beta sequencing. Genomic DNA extraction from the blood cell samples was performed with the Qiagen DNeasy Blood Extraction Kit. The library was obtained by the immunoSEQ multiplex PCR assay. For the multiplex PCR, a mixture combining 60 forward primers for TCR Vbeta segments and 13 reverse primers for TCR Jbeta segments was used. The CDR3 region of rearranged TCR beta genes was amplified from genomic DNA by a multiplex PCR assay. Amplified TCR beta libraries were sequenced as 87-base-pair reads on the Illumina HiSeq System. The authors processed their data as follows. A later analysis counted some 74 million unique TCR beta chains across the 666 repertoires, and some 12 million of these chains were shared by at least two donors. Raw reads were error-corrected and collapsed into unique sequences with a nearest-neighbor algorithm that merged closely related sequences to remove PCR and sequencing errors. CDR3 sequences were aligned to IMGT reference sequences to assign V, D and J gene segments. Each retained sequence needed at least a six-nucleotide match to both a V gene segment and a J gene segment. Rearrangements were classified as productive when the CDR3 lacked stop codons and remained in frame with V and J, and all other rearrangements were classified as non-productive. CDR3 was defined according to IMGT convention as the region running from the second conserved V-encoded cysteine to the conserved J-encoded phenylalanine. Sequences without an unambiguous match to a single V gene segment were excluded from the earlier analysis of about 600 of the donors. In an earlier analysis of approximately 610 of the donors, V segments were called functional above 56.7% productive rearrangements and were called segregating when the between-donor standard deviation exceeded 5%. A statistical classification framework was built for diagnosing cytomegalovirus status from the catalog of TCR beta chain sequences. V and J gene assignment, in a later analysis, came from comparing TCR nucleotide sequences with IMGT/GENE-DB human TR gene sequences. Using the TCRdist pipeline, a later analysis assigned CDR3 sequences along with most-parsimonious VDJ recombination scenarios. In a later analysis, each TCR beta chain was defined by its CDR3 amino acid sequence together with its V-gene family, and reads lacking a unique V-gene family were excluded. To address suspected cross-contamination and a sequencing artifact, a later analysis removed under 600 highly shared, low-generation-probability nucleotide sequences. In a later analysis, a clonal expansion index for each public chain was calculated from normalized within-repertoire ranks of inferred template counts. Generation probabilities in a later analysis came from a VDJ recombination model fitted to out-of-frame rearrangements, and those results were checked against IGoR. Hypergeometric tests were used in a later analysis to score TCR-TCR, TCR-HLA and TCR-CMV co-occurrence, with a repertoire-size bias correction applied to the TCR pairs. False discovery rates were estimated in a later analysis by permuting HLA or CMV assignments 20 times. In a later analysis, co-occurring TCRs were grouped using DBSCAN, with TCRdist sequence similarity added in when clustering inside HLA-allele-positive subsets. Co-occurrence clustering excluded repertoires with fewer than 30,000 or more than 120,000 public chains, plus five with anomalous nucleotide sharing. Here the immuneACCESS table is served through TCRdb, limited to in-frame sequences with V and J called. Missing clones are a known gap in these copies; in checked studies unresolved V genes cover under half, and the rest lacks a known reason. V and J calls plus clone size are reproduced from that table; the DNA served to infer D and trimming. The sample records 85,000 to 95,000 clones, roughly two thirds of which are singletons. The top ten hold roughly 6.3% of the sample.

Study-level results and caveats: Compared with equally common non-associated chains, HLA-associated TCR beta chains in a later analysis were more clonally expanded and had lower generation probabilities. In vitro tests confirmed that a few of the cytomegalovirus-associated TCR beta chains recognize cytomegalovirus antigens. Across donors, most TCR sequences were observed very rarely, whereas some public TCRs were present in many individuals. The presence/absence analyses assumed that sequencing depth was roughly uniform across donors, and that assumption may not be true. In a later analysis, some 17,000 TCR beta sequences were associated with specific HLA alleles at a false discovery rate of 0.05. In an earlier analysis of about 600 of the donors, most TCR beta V segments appeared in productive rearrangements about 87% or about 30% of the time, broadly matching IMGT annotations. The sequencing pipeline was judged likely to have produced a cluster of highly shared sequence variants as a technical artifact. According to a later analysis, parvovirus B19, influenza, CMV and Epstein-Barr virus appeared linked to several top co-occurrence clusters. In a later analysis, most CMV-associated TCR beta chains were found to appear HLA-restricted, with HLA associations seemingly driven largely by CMV exposure. The only immune exposure information available for the cohort was CMV serostatus. In a later analysis, TCR association rates were found to vary across HLA loci, with the most associated TCRs seen for DRB1 alleles and the fewest for HLA-C alleles. The classifier was reported to diagnose cytomegalovirus status with high specificity and sensitivity in both the original and validation cohorts. A later genetic analysis reported fewer N-insertions in productive TCRs among donors in an Asian-associated ancestry cluster than the roughly 700-donor mean. This cohort had only TCR beta chains sequenced, and the lack of alpha or paired-chain data limited which features could be detected. A further reported finding was that TCR beta sequences accurately predicted the HLA-A and HLA-B alleles for most subjects in the first cohort. Assigning TCR associations to individual alleles was difficult when HLA alleles, especially DR and DQ, strongly co-occurred. In a later genetic analysis, a missense DCLRE1C variant was associated with V-gene and J-gene trimming of TCR beta chains, and the association was replicated in an independent cohort. HLA typing was unavailable for some donors at each locus, so association tests used only the typed subset. A total of around 150 TCR beta chains were listed by the study as associated with cytomegalovirus. It was suggested by the authors that the approach could potentially be generalized to other disease states and immunological phenotypes. Linkage disequilibrium might explain the correlated functional status among segregating V segments, but an unknown experimental factor could not be excluded. Because counts were too low, about 18 rarely observed V segments, including chromosome 9 orphons, were left out of the earlier analysis of about 620 of the donors.

This receptor was taken from a woman in her 30s in good health and CMV-seronegative. The source material was PBMCs.

The CDR3 amino acid sequence is: CASSQEGGKGGYTF. The sequence in DNA is TGCGCCAGCAGCCAAGAGGGGGGGAAGGGTGGCTACACCTTC. Recombination linked TRBV4-1 to TRBJ1-2; a tentative D call is TRBD1 (5 bases match). V and J are truncated by 0 bases and 7 bases respectively, leaving an intervening sequence of 12 bases. CDR1 MGHRA and CDR2 YSYEKL were looked up in the germline V gene. From the cysteine through the phenylalanine, the CDR3 covers 14 amino acids. Left in the record is the CDR3 DNA by itself, 42 bases read in frame from the first base.